A single T cell receptor (beta chain) is shown here with its context. How the authors handled the data: Scientists estimated how many nucleated cells there were by amplifying reference gene primers. The repertoire was sequenced with immunoSEQ multiplex PCR; TCRdb's copy has only in-frame clones and lacks some. V and J calls and clone size follow that table, whereas D and trimming were derived from the DNA. The table lists about 180,000 clones, roughly 81% of them singletons. The CDR3 has 13 residues. The germline CDR1 and CDR2 sequences are KGHSH and LQKENI. V dropped 6 bases and J dropped 7; count of bases not matched to a gene: 4. This entry belongs to a study of blood T cell repertoires in COVID-19.

The sample comprised peripheral blood. This sequence was found in an elderly woman with COVID-19, enrolled during active disease. This chain connects TRBV18 to TRBJ1-1, with 11 bases that match TRBD1. In DNA form, the CDR3 reads TGTGCCAGCTCGGGACAGGGGGACCTTGAAGCTTTCTTT. Translated, it gives CASSGQGDLEAFF.